Below are 19 T cell receptor beta chains sequenced from a single sample in a study of vaccination effects on CD4 cells after COVID-19. Their antigens remain unidentified. With around ten days of culture completed, CD4+ T cells were isolated. Sequencing was performed with immunoSEQ multiplex PCR; in TCRdb, only in-frame clones are kept and a portion is missing. The table shows over 45,000 clones, with 60% to 85% occurring only once. Sequences were derived from CD4+ T cells from PBMCs cultured without peptide, sampled before COVID-19 vaccination. These receptors came from a human donor who received a COVID-19 vaccine.

The V and J genes are TRBV19 and TRBJ2-5; TRBD1 aligns across 10 bases. Losses at the gene ends were 4 bases for V and 5 bases for J; bases not matched to a gene: 4. This CDR3 contains 14 residues. CDR1 is LNHDA, CDR2 SQIVND, per germline (reference sequence). The CDR3 loop reads CASSTTGGRETQYF. Here the CDR3 DNA reads TGTGCCAGTAGTACGACAGGGGGCCGGGAGACCCAGTACTTC.

The chain has TRBV3-1 (or the pseudogene TRBV3-2) and TRBJ2-5; 14 nucleotides agree with TRBD2. This CDR3 has 18 residues. V was clipped by 4 bases and J by 2 bases; unmatched bases: 9. Per the germline V gene, CDR1 is LGHDT and CDR2 is YNNKEL (reference sequence). CDR3 region: CASSPRLAGGPRQETQYF. The CDR3 DNA is TGTGCCAGCAGCCCACGACTAGCGGGGGGGCCGCGGCAAGAGACCCAGTACTTC.

J is TRBJ2-1 and V is TRBV7-2; 11 nucleotides match TRBD2. CDR3 length equals 15 residues. J lost 5 bases, V lost 4 bases, and 4 bases had no gene match. The V gene's germline CDR1 is SGHTA and CDR2 FQGNSA. The CDR3 protein is CASSSGGLADNEQFF. Written as DNA, the CDR3 is TGTGCCAGCAGCTCAGGGGGACTAGCGGACAATGAGCAGTTCTTC.

This clone was observed a handful of times. The rearrangement links TRBV7-9 to TRBJ2-3; D not resolved. Germline values: CDR1 SEHNR, CDR2 FQNEAQ (reference sequence). The CDR3 runs to 12 residues. V lost 3 bases and J 2 bases, leaving 3 bases between the germline ends. The chain's CDR3 is CASSLSTDTQYF. CDR3 nucleotides: TGTGCCAGCAGCTTGTCCACAGATACGCAGTATTTT. Filled out from reference TRBV7-9 and TRBJ2-3, the complete variable domain reads DTGVSQNPRHKITKRGQNVTFRCDPISEHNRLYWYRQTLGQGPEFLTYFQNEAQLEKSRLLSDRFSAERPKGSFSTLEIQRTEQGDSAMYLCASSLSTDTQYFGPGTRLTVL.

J is TRBJ1-5 and V is TRBV5-8; no firm D call. The germline CDR1 and CDR2 sequences are SGHTS and YDEGEE. The ends were cut back, 4 bases at V and 3 bases at J, with 17 bases in the middle. The CDR3 extends over 16 amino acids. DNA of the CDR3: TGTGCCAGCAGCGCCCTCGAGAGTTCTCCCAATCAGCCCCAGCATTTT. This encodes CASSALESSPNQPQHF.

The chain couples TRBV11-1 to TRBJ2-1; 8 positions agree with TRBD1. V lost 3 bases and J lost 2; bases outside the gene matches: 3. Germline V gives CDR1 SGHAT, CDR2 FQDESV (reference sequence). This CDR3 comprises 15 residues. CDR3 DNA: TGTGCCAGCAGCTTTCCGGGACAGGCCTACAATGAGCAGTTCTTC. Translation: CASSFPGQAYNEQFF.

The CDR3 region is CASSPYYPGHPFTDTQYF. The CDR3 nucleotides are TGTGCCAGTAGTCCCTATTACCCGGGACACCCTTTCACAGATACGCAGTATTTT. This chain uses TRBV19 with TRBJ2-3; TRBD1 is a possible D gene (6 bases). Trimming took 5 bases from V and 2 from J, leaving 23 bases between them. The CDR3 extends over 18 amino acids. Looked up from germline, CDR1 is LNHDA and CDR2 is SQIVND (reference sequence).

The CDR3 here is CASSSPGGYTF. The DNA of the CDR3 is TGTGCCAGCAGTTCCCCCGGAGGCTACACCTTC. The chain has TRBV6-5 and TRBJ1-2; D is ambiguous. The CDR3 consists of 11 residues. V dropped 4 bases and J dropped 8 bases, with 8 bases sitting between them. Germline V CDR1 and CDR2: MNHEY, SVGAGI.

This rearrangement joins TRBV2 to TRBJ2-6; 10 bases match TRBD2. The germline CDR1 and CDR2 sequences are SNHLY and FYNNEI. Trimming cost V 3 bases and J 2 bases; bases outside gene matches: 16. The CDR3 spans 21 residues. CDR3 in amino acids: CASSEIFRTSGVRTGANVLTF. CDR3 nucleotides: TGTGCCAGCAGTGAGATTTTTCGAACTAGCGGGGTCCGTACTGGGGCCAACGTCCTGACTTTC. Drawing the rest from reference TRBV2 and TRBJ2-6, the complete variable domain is EPEVTQTPSHQVTQMGQEVILRCVPISNHLYFYWYRQILGQKVEFLVSFYNNEISEKSEIFDDQFSVERPDGSNFTLKIRSTKLEDSAMYFCASSEIFRTSGVRTGANVLTFGAGSRLTVL.

The chain joins TRBV4-2 to TRBJ1-1; unclear D gene. The germline V and J ends were trimmed by 9 bases and 4 bases, with 18 bases remaining between them. The CDR3 contains 14 residues. Germline CDR1 and CDR2: LGHNA and YNFKEQ. The CDR3 reads CASSLNRGSTEAFF. The CDR3 DNA follows: TGTGCCAGTTCTCTAAACCGGGGTTCCACTGAAGCTTTCTTT.

This rearrangement joins TRBV27 to TRBJ1-3; maybe TRBD1 (6 bases). V dropped 6 bases and J dropped 3 bases, with 18 bases sitting between them. The germline CDR1 and CDR2 sequences are MNHEY and SMNVEV (reference sequence). The CDR3 runs to 16 residues. In nucleotides, the CDR3 is TGTGCCAGCAGCGTCCGGGGGGGGCAATATGGAAACACCATATATTTT. This translates into CASSVRGGQYGNTIYF.

The gene calls are TRBV7-2 and TRBJ2-7, with D hard to call. V was trimmed by 3 bases and J by 2 bases, leaving 8 bases between them. The CDR3 has 13 amino acids. Germline CDR1 SGHTA, CDR2 FQGNSA. The CDR3 coding sequence is TGTGCCAGCAGCTTGGGCAGCCCCTACGAGCAGTACGTC. Translated: CASSLGSPYEQYV.

The chain combines TRBV11-2 with TRBJ1-5; TRBD1 is a possible D gene (6 bases). Germline V gene sequence: CDR1 SGHAT, CDR2 FQNNGV. V lost 4 bases and J lost 1, with 17 bases in between. This CDR3 spans 17 amino acids. CDR3 nucleotides: TGTGCCAGCAGCTCGAACGGGGGGGGCTCCAGCAATCAGCCCCAGCATTTT. The encoded protein is CASSSNGGGSSNQPQHF.

This clone was recorded once. This rearrangement joins TRBV29-1 to TRBJ1-2, with 8 bases identical to TRBD1. Germline trimming cut 6 bases from V and 0 bases from J; bases unmatched to any gene: 9. CDR1 SQVTM and CDR2 ANQGSEA come from the germline V gene. CDR3 length: 15 amino acids. The CDR3 protein is CSVMGTGDTNYGYTF. In nucleotides, the CDR3 is TGCAGCGTGATGGGGACAGGTGATACTAACTATGGCTACACCTTC.

This clone appeared a few times. This specimen includes other DNA sequences encoding the same CDR3. CDR3 nucleotide sequence: TGTGCCTGGAGCCCGGGCAACTATGGCTACACCTTC. Amino acids: CAWSPGNYGYTF. This chain uses TRBV30 with TRBJ1-2; unclear D gene. Germline V gene lookup returns CDR1 GTSNPN and CDR2 SVGIG (reference sequence). This CDR3 contains 12 residues. V lost 3 bases and J 2 bases, leaving 7 bases between the germline ends.

This clone was seen a handful of times. The chain is built from TRBV3-1 (or the pseudogene TRBV3-2) and TRBJ1-1, with D unresolved. The CDR3 runs 14 residues. The V end was cut by 2 bases, the J end by 5 bases, with 12 bases between. Germline-derived CDR1 and CDR2 are LGHDT and YNNKEL (reference sequence). DNA for the CDR3: TGTGCCAGCAGCCAAAGGGCATTAGTAACTGAAGCTTTCTTT. Encoded protein: CASSQRALVTEAFF.

This rearrangement joins TRBV15 to TRBJ2-2; TRBD1 agrees at 7 bases. From germline, CDR1 is LNHNV and CDR2 YYDKDF (reference sequence). This CDR3 spans 14 amino acids. The junction had 5 bases not matched to a gene; V was cut back by 4 bases and J by 6 bases. CDR3 DNA: TGTGCCACCAGCAAGCCCGGGACAGCCGGGGAGCTGTTTTTT. This gives the protein CATSKPGTAGELFF.

The chain joins TRBV24-1 to TRBJ2-5, with 11 bases that match TRBD1. The length of the CDR3 is 18 residues. With V trimmed by 3 bases and J by 5 bases, 13 bases remained unmatched. From germline, CDR1 is KGHDR and CDR2 SFDVKD. In DNA, the CDR3 is TGTGCCACCAGTGATAGAAGGCCGGGACAGGGGGAGAGGGAGACCCAGTACTTC. It yields the protein CATSDRRPGQGERETQYF.

This chain uses TRBV28 with TRBJ2-3; 9 bases line up with TRBD2. J lost 3 bases, V lost 3 bases, and 7 bases had no gene match. The CDR3 covers 16 residues. Germline assignment: CDR1 MDHEN and CDR2 SYDVKM. The CDR3 DNA is TGTGCCAGCAGTTTTGGGCGGGGGGGTCCGACAGATACGCAGTATTTT. As protein: CASSFGRGGPTDTQYF.